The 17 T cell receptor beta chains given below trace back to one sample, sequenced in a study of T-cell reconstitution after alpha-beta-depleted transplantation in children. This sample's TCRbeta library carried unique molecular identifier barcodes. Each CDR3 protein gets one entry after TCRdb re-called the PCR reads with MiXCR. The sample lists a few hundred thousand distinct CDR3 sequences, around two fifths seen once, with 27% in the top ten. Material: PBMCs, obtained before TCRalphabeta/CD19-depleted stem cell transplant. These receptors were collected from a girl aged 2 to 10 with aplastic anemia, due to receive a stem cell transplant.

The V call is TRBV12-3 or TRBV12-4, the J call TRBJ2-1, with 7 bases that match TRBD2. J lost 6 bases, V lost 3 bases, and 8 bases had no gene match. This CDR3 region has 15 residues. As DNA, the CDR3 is TGTGCCAGCAGTTTTCTTACGGGAGGCTCCAATGAGCAGTTCTTC. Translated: CASSFLTGGSNEQFF.

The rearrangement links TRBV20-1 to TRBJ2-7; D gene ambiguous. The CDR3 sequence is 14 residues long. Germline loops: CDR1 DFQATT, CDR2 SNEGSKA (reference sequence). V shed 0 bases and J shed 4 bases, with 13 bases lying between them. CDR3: CSARDLLDPYEQYF. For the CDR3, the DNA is TGCAGTGCTAGAGATCTGCTAGATCCGTACGAGCAGTACTTC.

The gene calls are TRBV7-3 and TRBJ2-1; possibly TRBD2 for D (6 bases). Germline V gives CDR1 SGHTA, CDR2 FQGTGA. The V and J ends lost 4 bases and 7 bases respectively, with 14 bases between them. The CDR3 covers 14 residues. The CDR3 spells CASSSLSEGNEQFF. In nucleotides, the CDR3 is TGTGCCAGCAGCTCCCTATCGGAGGGGAATGAGCAGTTCTTC.

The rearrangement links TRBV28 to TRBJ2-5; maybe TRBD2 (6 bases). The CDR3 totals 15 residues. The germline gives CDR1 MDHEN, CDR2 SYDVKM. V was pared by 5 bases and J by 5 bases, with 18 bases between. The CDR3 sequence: CASSPAPGLGETQYF. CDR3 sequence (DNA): TGTGCCAGCAGTCCAGCTCCGGGACTGGGGGAGACCCAGTACTTC.

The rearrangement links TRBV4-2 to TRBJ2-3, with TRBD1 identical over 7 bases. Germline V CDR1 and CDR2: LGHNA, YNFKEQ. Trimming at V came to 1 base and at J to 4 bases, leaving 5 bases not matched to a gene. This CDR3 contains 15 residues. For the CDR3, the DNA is TGTGCCAGCAGCCAAGGAGGGGGCGGGCCAGATACGCAGTATTTT. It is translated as CASSQGGGGPDTQYF.

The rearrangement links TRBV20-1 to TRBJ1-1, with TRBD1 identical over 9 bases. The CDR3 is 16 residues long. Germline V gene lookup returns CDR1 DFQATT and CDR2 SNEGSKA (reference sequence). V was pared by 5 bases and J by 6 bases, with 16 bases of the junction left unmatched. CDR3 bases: TGCAGTGCTGCTAACAGGGGGCGACTAATGCTGGCTGAAGCTTTCTTT. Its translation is CSAANRGRLMLAEAFF.

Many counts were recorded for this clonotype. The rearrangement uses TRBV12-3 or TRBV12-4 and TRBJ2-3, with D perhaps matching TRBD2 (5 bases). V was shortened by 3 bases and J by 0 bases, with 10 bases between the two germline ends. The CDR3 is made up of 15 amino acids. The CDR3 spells CASSFGEISTDTQYF. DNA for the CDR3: TGTGCCAGCAGTTTCGGGGAAATTAGCACAGATACGCAGTATTTT.

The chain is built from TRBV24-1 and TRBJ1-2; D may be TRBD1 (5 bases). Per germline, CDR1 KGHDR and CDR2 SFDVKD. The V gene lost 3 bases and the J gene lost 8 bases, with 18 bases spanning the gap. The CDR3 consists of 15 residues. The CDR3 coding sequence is TGTGCCACCAGTGATCCGGGACTCGGGGACGACGGCTACACCTTC. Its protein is CATSDPGLGDDGYTF.

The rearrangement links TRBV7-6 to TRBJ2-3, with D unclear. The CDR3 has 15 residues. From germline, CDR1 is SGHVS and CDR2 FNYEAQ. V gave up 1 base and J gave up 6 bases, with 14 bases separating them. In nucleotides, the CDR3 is TGTGCCAGCAGCTTAGAGGCCGGGTATGCGGATACGCAGTATTTT. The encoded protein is CASSLEAGYADTQYF.

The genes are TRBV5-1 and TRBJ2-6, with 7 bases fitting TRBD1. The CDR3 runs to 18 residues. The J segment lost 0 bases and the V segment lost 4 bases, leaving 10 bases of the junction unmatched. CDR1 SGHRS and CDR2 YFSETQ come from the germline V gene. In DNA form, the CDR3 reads TGCGCCAGCAGCGTACAGGGGCCACGGAGCTCTGGGGCCAACGTCCTGACTTTC. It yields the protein CASSVQGPRSSGANVLTF.

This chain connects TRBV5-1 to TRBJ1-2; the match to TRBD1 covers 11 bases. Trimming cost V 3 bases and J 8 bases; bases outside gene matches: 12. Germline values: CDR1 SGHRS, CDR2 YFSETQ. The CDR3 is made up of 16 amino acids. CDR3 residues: CASSWGGQGAVEGYTF. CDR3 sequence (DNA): TGCGCCAGCAGCTGGGGAGGACAGGGGGCCGTAGAAGGCTACACCTTC.

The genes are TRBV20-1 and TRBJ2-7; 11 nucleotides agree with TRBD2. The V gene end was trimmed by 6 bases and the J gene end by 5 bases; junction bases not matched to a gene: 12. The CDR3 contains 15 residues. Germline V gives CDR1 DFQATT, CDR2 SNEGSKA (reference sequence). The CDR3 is CSAPTRGTSGNEQYF. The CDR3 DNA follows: TGCAGTGCCCCTACGCGCGGGACTAGCGGTAACGAGCAGTACTTC.

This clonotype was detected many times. The CDR3 sequence: CASSSTSGTEAFF. Written as DNA, the CDR3 is TGTGCCAGCAGCTCAACATCGGGCACTGAAGCTTTCTTT. The J gene is TRBJ1-1, the V gene TRBV7-2; D gene unclear. The V end lost 4 bases, the J end lost 4 bases, and 10 bases lay between the germline ends. The CDR3 contains 13 residues. Germline values: CDR1 SGHTA, CDR2 FQGNSA.

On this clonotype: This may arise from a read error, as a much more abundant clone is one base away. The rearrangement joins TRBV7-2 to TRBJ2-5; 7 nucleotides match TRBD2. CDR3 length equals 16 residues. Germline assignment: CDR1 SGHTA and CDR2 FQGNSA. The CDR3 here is CASSRRASGDQDTQYF. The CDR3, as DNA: TGTGCCAGCAGCCGCCGGGCTAGCGGAGACCAAGATACCCAGTACTTC.

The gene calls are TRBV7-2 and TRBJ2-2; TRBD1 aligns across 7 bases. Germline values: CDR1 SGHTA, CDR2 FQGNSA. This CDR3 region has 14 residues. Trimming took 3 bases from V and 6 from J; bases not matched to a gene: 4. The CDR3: CASSLRGQAGELFF. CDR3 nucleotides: TGTGCCAGCAGCTTGAGGGGGCAGGCCGGGGAGCTGTTTTTT.

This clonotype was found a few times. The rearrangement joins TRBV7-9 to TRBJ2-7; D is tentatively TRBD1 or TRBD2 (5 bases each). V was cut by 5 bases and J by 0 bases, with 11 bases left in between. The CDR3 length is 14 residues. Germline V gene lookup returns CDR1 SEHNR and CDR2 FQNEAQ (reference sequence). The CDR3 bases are TGTGCCAGCAGCCCGATCGGGACCTCCTACGAGCAGTACTTC. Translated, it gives CASSPIGTSYEQYF.

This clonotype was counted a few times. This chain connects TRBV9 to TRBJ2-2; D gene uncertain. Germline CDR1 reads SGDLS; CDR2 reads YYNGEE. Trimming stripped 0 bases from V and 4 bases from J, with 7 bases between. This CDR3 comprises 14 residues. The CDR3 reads CASSVGHLTGELFF. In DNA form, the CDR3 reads TGTGCCAGCAGCGTAGGACACCTCACCGGGGAGCTGTTTTTT.